The 10 T cell receptor beta chains presented below share a single source sample, sequenced in a study of persistence of HIV-infected CD4 T cells. Sequencing used immunoSEQ version 4 in survey mode. Only in-frame clones appear in the TCRdb table, and some are missing; sequencing was by immunoSEQ multiplex PCR. The profile shows about 36,000 clones, around four fifths of them singletons. An overlapping HIV-1 Gag peptide pool stimulated these cells at 0.75 to 1 ug/peptide/mL. Memory cells lacking CD40L and CD69 with high CD45RO were sorted. These receptors are not linked to any known antigen. The sequences come from cultured CD4+ T cells from PBMCs, collected from a patient who received antiretroviral therapy. These TCRs come from an adult with HIV. The donor label of this sample is uncertain.

On this clone itself: In the same sample, other DNA sequences code for this CDR3. This chain connects TRBV3-1 (or the pseudogene TRBV3-2) to TRBJ1-5; D call uncertain. Trimming pared 0 bases from V and 4 bases from J, leaving 4 bases between. Germline-derived CDR1 and CDR2 are LGHDT and YNNKEL (reference sequence). The CDR3 sequence is 13 residues long. The chain's CDR3 is CASSQDLNQPQHF. Here the CDR3 DNA reads TGTGCCAGCAGCCAAGATTTGAATCAGCCCCAGCATTTT.

The CDR3 region is CASSLRDRSHNEQFF. Written as DNA, the CDR3 is TGTGCCAGCAGCTTACGCGACAGGTCCCACAATGAGCAGTTCTTC. This rearrangement joins TRBV7-3 to TRBJ2-1; a possible D gene is TRBD1 (6 bases). The CDR3 consists of 15 residues. The germline CDR1 and CDR2 sequences are SGHTA and FQGTGA. V was pared by 2 bases and J by 5 bases, with 13 bases between.

On this clone itself: The sample holds other DNA sequences that translate to the same CDR3. V usage is TRBV6-6 and J usage is TRBJ1-5; TRBD1 might be the D (5 bases). Germline CDR1 is MNHNY and CDR2 is SVGAGI (reference sequence). The CDR3 totals 14 residues. Trimming took off 2 bases at V and 5 bases at J, with 10 bases between the two ends. CDR3 nucleotides: TGTGCCAGCAGTTACCAGGGATTTGATCAGCCCCAGCATTTT. Amino acid sequence: CASSYQGFDQPQHF.

The chain employs TRBV27 and TRBJ1-3, with D perhaps matching TRBD1 (6 bases). CDR3 length: 14 amino acids. V was cut by 6 bases and J by 0 bases, with 9 bases left in between. The germline CDR1 and CDR2 sequences are MNHEY and SMNVEV (reference sequence). CDR3 in amino acids: CASRQGGSGNTIYF. The CDR3 DNA is TGTGCCAGCAGACAGGGAGGCTCTGGAAACACCATATATTTT.

The rearrangement links TRBV12-3 or TRBV12-4 to TRBJ1-2, with D maybe TRBD1 (5 bases). This CDR3 comprises 11 residues. Trimming stripped 8 bases from V and 4 bases from J, with 8 bases between. As DNA, the CDR3 is TGTGCCAGCCAGGACATCTATGGCTACACCTTC. Protein: CASQDIYGYTF.

The chain employs TRBV11-3 and TRBJ2-3, with D unclear. V lost 2 bases and J lost 5, with 11 bases in between. The CDR3 is 14 residues long. Germline V gene sequence: CDR1 SGHNT, CDR2 YENEEA. The CDR3 DNA follows: TGTGCCAGCAGCTTAATGGGCCGTGGAGATACGCAGTATTTT. Protein sequence: CASSLMGRGDTQYF. Using reference TRBV11-3 and TRBJ2-3 for the parts outside the CDR3, the full variable domain is EAGVVQSPRYKIIEKKQPVAFWCNPISGHNTLYWYLQNLGQGPELLIRYENEEAVDDSQLPKDRFSAERLKGVDSTLKIQPAELGDSAVYLCASSLMGRGDTQYFGPGTRLTVL.

This chain uses TRBV3-1 (or the pseudogene TRBV3-2) with TRBJ1-6; a possible D gene is TRBD1 (6 bases). The CDR3 consists of 14 residues. Trimming removed 6 bases at V and 10 bases at J, with 16 bases between. In germline, CDR1 is LGHDT, CDR2 YNNKEL (reference sequence). CDR3 DNA sequence: TGTGCCAGCAGTAAACAGGGTGGAAACTCACCCCTCCACTTT. Residues: CASSKQGGNSPLHF.

The chain uses TRBV7-2 and TRBJ1-2; no definite D call. The CDR3 extends over 13 amino acids. V lost 5 bases and J 6 bases, leaving 13 bases between the germline ends. The germline CDR1 and CDR2 sequences are SGHTA and FQGNSA. The CDR3 DNA is TGTGCCAGCAGCCCCCGACATCGGGATGGCTACACCTTC. It encodes CASSPRHRDGYTF.

In this sample, this clone turned up a few times. The chain couples TRBV18 to TRBJ1-1; D not resolved. CDR1 and CDR2 from the germline V gene are KGHSH and LQKENI. V was cut by 2 bases and J by 6 bases, with 7 bases left in between. The CDR3 is 12 amino acids. The CDR3 bases are TGTGCCAGCTCACCAGCCGGGGCTGAAGCTTTCTTT. This translates into CASSPAGAEAFF.

The chain has TRBV24-1 and TRBJ1-2; possibly TRBD1 for D (5 bases). CDR1 and CDR2 (germline): KGHDR, SFDVKD. The CDR3 totals 14 residues. Trimming shortened V by 4 bases and J by 2 bases, and 10 bases separated the two germline ends. The CDR3 nucleotides are TGTGCCACCAGTGAGGGGACTTTGAACTATGGCTACACCTTC. Translation: CATSEGTLNYGYTF.